This T cell receptor (beta chain) appears in the sequencing data of a study of OX40 agonist ivuxolimab in advanced cancers. Study-level information: Intravenous ivuxolimab was administered to patients every 2 weeks at 0.01 to 10 mg/kg. Those enrolled were roughly 85% male, with a mean age of about 66 years and ages from about 20 to 85. The study reported partial responses in three patients: one hepatocellular carcinoma, two cutaneous melanoma.

Looked up from germline, CDR1 is SGHDN and CDR2 is FVKESK. With 4 bases clipped from V and 8 bases from J, the junction kept 5 bases outside the gene matches. CDR3 size: 13 residues. TCRdb keeps only in-frame clones here, not all; method: immunoSEQ multiplex PCR. The sample has approximately 59,000 clones, roughly 84% seen once; the top ten hold roughly 2%. Anyone with autoimmune disease history or systemic immunosuppression was excluded. The receptor was isolated from an adult with an advanced solid tumor such as melanoma, head and neck, liver or kidney cancer. The V and J genes are TRBV14 and TRBJ2-1, with 7 bases fitting TRBD2. The sample consisted of CD4+ or CD8+ T cells sorted from blood, taken in a trial of the OX40 agonist ivuxolimab. CDR3 coding DNA: TGTGCCAGCAGCCCGCGACTAGCCGATGAGCAGTTCTTC. Translating it yields CASSPRLADEQFF.